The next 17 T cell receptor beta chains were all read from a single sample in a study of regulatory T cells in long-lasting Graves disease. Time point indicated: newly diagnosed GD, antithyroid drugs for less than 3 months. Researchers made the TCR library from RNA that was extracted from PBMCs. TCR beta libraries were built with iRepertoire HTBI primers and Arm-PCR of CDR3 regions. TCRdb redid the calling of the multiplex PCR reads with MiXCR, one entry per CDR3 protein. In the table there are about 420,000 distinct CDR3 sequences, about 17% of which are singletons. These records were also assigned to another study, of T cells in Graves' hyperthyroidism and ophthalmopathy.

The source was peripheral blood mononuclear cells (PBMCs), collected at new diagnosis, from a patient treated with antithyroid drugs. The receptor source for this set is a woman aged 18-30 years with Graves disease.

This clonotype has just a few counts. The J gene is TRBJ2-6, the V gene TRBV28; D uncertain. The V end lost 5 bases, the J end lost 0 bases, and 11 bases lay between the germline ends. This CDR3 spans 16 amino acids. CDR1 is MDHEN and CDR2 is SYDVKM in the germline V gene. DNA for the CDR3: TGTGCCAGCAGTCCGTGGCAGTACTCTGGGGCCAACGTCCTGACTTTC. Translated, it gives CASSPWQYSGANVLTF. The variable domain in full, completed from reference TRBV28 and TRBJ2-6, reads DVKVTQSSRYLVKRTGEKVFLECVQDMDHENMFWYRQDPGLGLRLIYFSYDVKMKEKGDIPEGYSVSREKKERFSLILESASTNQTSMYLCASSPWQYSGANVLTFGAGSRLTVL.

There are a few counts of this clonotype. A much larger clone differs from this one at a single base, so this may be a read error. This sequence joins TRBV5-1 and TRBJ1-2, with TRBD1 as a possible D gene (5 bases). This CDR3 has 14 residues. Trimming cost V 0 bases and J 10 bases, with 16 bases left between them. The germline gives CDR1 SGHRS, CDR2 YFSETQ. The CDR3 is CASSLVGAVSDYTF. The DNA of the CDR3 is TGCGCCAGCAGCTTGGTCGGGGCCGTAAGTGACTACACCTTC.

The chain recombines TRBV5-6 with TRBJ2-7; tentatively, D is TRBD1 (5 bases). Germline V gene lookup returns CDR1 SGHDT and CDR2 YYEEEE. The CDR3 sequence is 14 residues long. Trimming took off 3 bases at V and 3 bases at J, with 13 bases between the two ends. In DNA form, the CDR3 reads TGTGCCAGCAGCTACAGGCAGAGCTGCTACGAGCAGTACTTC. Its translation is CASSYRQSCYEQYF. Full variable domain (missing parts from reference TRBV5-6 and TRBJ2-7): DAGVTQSPTHLIKTRGQQVTLRCSPKSGHDTVSWYQQALGQGPQFIFQYYEEEERQRGNFPDRFSGHQFPNYSSELNVNALLLGDSALYLCASSYRQSCYEQYFGPGTRLTVT.

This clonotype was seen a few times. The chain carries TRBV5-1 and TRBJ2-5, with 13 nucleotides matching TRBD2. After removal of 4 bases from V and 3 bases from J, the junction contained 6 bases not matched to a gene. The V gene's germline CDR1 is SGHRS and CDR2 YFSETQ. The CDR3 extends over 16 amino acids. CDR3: CASSRTSGRAEETQYF. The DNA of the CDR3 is TGCGCCAGCAGCAGAACTAGCGGGAGGGCCGAAGAGACCCAGTACTTC.

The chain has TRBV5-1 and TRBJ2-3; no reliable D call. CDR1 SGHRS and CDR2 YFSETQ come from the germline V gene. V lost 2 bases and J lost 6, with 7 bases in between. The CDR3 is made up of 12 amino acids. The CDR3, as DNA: TGCGCCAGCAGCTTTTTGGGGGATACGCAGTATTTT. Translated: CASSFLGDTQYF. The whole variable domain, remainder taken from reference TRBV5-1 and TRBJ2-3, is KAGVTQTPRYLIKTRGQQVTLSCSPISGHRSVSWYQQTPGQGLQFLFEYFSETQRNKGNFPGRFSGRQFSNSRSEMNVSTLELGDSALYLCASSFLGDTQYFGPGTRLTVL.

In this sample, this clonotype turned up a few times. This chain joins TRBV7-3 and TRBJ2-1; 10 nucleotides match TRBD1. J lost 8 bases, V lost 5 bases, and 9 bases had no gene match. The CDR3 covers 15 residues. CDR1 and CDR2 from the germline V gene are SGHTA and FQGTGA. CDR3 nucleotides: TGTGCCAGCAGCCGGGGACAGGGGAATTCGGATGAGCAGTTCTTC. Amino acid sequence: CASSRGQGNSDEQFF.

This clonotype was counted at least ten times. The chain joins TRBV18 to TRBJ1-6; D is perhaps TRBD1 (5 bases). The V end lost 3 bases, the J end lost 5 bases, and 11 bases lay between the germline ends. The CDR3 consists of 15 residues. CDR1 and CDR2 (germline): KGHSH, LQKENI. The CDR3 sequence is CASSPQGMDNSPLHF. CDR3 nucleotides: TGTGCCAGCTCACCTCAGGGCATGGATAATTCACCCCTCCACTTT.

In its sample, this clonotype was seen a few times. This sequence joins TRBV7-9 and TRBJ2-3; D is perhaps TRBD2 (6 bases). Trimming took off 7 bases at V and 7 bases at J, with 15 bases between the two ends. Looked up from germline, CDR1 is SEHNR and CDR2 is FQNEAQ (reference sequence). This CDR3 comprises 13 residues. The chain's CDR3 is CASTTASAHTQYF. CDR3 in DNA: TGTGCCAGCACCACCGCTAGCGCGCATACGCAGTATTTT.

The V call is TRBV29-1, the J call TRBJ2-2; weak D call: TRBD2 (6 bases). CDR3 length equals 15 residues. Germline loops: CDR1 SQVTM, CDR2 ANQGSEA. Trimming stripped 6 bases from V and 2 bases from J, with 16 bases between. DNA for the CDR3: TGCAGCGTCCGACCAGATAGCGGAAACACCGGGGAGCTGTTTTTT. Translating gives CSVRPDSGNTGELFF.

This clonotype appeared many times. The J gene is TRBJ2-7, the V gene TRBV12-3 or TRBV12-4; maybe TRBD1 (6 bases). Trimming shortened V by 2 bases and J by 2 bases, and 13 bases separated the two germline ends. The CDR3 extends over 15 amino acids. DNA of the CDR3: TGTGCCAGCAGTTTAAGGCAGGGGTCTGCCTACGAGCAGTACTTC. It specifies CASSLRQGSAYEQYF.

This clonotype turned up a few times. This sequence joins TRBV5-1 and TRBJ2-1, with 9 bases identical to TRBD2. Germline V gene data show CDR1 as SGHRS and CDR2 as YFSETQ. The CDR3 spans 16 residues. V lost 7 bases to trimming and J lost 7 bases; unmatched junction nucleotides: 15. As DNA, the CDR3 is TGCGCCAGCGGTCAGATAGCGGGAGTAGTGGGGAATGAGCAGTTCTTC. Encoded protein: CASGQIAGVVGNEQFF.

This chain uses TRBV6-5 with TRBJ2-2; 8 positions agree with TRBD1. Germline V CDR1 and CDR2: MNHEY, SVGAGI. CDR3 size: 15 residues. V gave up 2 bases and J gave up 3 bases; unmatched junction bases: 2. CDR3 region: CASSYRDRYTGELFF. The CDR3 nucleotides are TGTGCCAGCAGTTACCGGGACAGGTACACCGGGGAGCTGTTTTTT.

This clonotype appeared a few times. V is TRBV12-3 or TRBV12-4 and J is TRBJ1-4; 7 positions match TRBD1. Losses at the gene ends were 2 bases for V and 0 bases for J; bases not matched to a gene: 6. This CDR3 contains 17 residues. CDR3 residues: CASSLFQGGSTNEKLFF. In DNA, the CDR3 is TGTGCCAGCAGTTTATTTCAGGGGGGATCAACTAATGAAAAACTGTTTTTT.

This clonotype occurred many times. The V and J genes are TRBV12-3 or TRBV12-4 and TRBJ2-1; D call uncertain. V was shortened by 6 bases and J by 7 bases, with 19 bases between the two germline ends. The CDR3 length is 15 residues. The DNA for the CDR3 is TGTGCCAGCAGATCAAGTTATTCCAACTCAAATGAGCAGTTCTTC. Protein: CASRSSYSNSNEQFF.

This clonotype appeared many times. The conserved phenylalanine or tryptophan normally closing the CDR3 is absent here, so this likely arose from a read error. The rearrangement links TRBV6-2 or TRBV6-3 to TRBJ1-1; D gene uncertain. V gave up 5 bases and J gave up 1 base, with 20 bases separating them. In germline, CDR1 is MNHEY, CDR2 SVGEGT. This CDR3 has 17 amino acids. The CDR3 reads CASSTGIGRPGNTEAFL. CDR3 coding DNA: TGTGCCAGCAGTACCGGGATCGGAAGACCTGGGAACACTGAAGCTTTCCTT.

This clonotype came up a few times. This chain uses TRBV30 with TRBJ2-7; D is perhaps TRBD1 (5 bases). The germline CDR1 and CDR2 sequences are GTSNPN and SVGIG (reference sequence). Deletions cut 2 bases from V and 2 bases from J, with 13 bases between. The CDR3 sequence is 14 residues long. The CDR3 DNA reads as TGTGCCTGGAGTATCGGAAGGGGTCCCTACGAGCAGTACTTC. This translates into CAWSIGRGPYEQYF.

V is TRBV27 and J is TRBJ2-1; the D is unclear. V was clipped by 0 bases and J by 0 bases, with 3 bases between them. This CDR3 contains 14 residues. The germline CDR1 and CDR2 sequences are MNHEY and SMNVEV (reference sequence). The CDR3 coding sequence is TGTGCCAGCAGTTTATCCACCTCCTACAATGAGCAGTTCTTC. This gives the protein CASSLSTSYNEQFF.